These T cell receptor beta chains were read from a single sample in a study of regulatory T cells in long-lasting Graves disease. TCRdb used MiXCR to reprocess the multiplex PCR reads, holding one entry per CDR3 protein. The repertoire includes about 320,000 distinct CDR3 sequences, more than 15% of them detected once, and 35% to 45% sits in the top ten. The sample in question was peripheral blood mononuclear cells (PBMCs), obtained at new diagnosis, from a patient treated with antithyroid drugs. These receptors originate from a female donor with Graves disease. Each CDR3 is given with its conserved first and last residue. The D gene is left open where the match is weak. Only part of the rows carry a size: once, few, many, or a class if the clone is expanded.

>-|TRBJ2-7|15|TRBV14|many
TGTGCCAGCAGCCAAGAGGAGGGTTTTACCTACGAGCAGTACTTC
CASSQEEGFTYEQYF
>-|TRBJ2-4|15|TRBV4-1|few
TGCGCCAGCAGCCAAGACGATGGAGCCAAAAACATTCAGTACTTC
CASSQDDGAKNIQYF
>-|TRBJ2-5|13|TRBV20-1|many
TGCAGTGCAGAGATCACAATAGGAGAGACCCAGTACTTC
CSAEITIGETQYF
>-|TRBJ1-5|13|TRBV6-5|many
TGTGCCAGCAGTTACTCGGGGGACCAGCCCCAGCATTTT
CASSYSGDQPQHF
>TRBD2|TRBJ2-3|22|TRBV4-1|few
TGCGCCAGCAGCCTGATCCACTCCCAGGGACTAGCGGTCGGTTCACACACAGATACGCAGTATTTT
CASSLIHSQGLAVGSHTDTQYF
>TRBD1|TRBJ2-5|18|TRBV4-1|many
TGCGCCAGCAGCCAAGCCCTCTCCGGGACAGGGTCCCTAGAGACCCAGTACTTC
CASSQALSGTGSLETQYF
>TRBD2|TRBJ2-2|16|TRBV28|many
TGTGCCAGCAGAGCTGCGGGAGGGCCGGACACCGGGGAGCTGTTTTTT
CASRAAGGPDTGELFF
>-|TRBJ1-4|13|TRBV15|few
TGTGCCACCAGGAAGATAACTAATGAAAAACTGTTTTTT
CATRKITNEKLFF
>TRBD2|TRBJ2-1|15|TRBV11-2|many
TGTGCCAGCAGCTCTCTCTATAGCGGGAGAAATGAGCAGTTCTTC
CASSSLYSGRNEQFF
>-|TRBJ2-1|17|TRBV12-5|many
TGTGCTAGTGGTTTGGTTCTCACTACGAAAACAGGCGAGGCGCAGTTCTTC
CASGLVLTTKTGEAQFF
>TRBD2|TRBJ2-5|15|TRBV12-3/TRBV12-4|many
TGTGCCAGCAGTGACCCGGGGGGAGGGCAAGAGACCCAGTACTTC
CASSDPGGGQETQYF
>-|TRBJ2-2|12|TRBV5-1|many
TGCGCCAGCACCCAACTTGACGGGGAGCTGTTTTTT
CASTQLDGELFF
>-|TRBJ2-3|15|TRBV9|many
TGTGCCAGCAGCGTTTTCTTCGACTCCACAGATACGCAGTATTTT
CASSVFFDSTDTQYF
>-|TRBJ1-5|14|TRBV6-5|many
TGTGCCAGCAGTTATAGTGTGGATTATCAGCCCCAGCATTTT
CASSYSVDYQPQHF
>TRBD2|TRBJ2-5|13|TRBV7-8|-
TGTGCCAGCATTTCTTTAGCGGGAGAGACCCAGTACTTC
CASISLAGETQYF
>TRBD2|TRBJ2-1|15|TRBV9|-
TGTGCCAGCAGCGTAGGTCGGGGGGACTACAATGAGCAGTTCTTC
CASSVGRGDYNEQFF
>-|TRBJ2-7|13|TRBV6-1|-
TGTGCCAGCAGTCCTTCAGACAGGCACGAGCAGTACTTC
CASSPSDRHEQYF
>-|TRBJ1-5|15|TRBV6-9|-
TGTGCCAGCAGTTCCCGATCCGATAGCAATCAGCCCCAGCATTTT
CASSSRSDSNQPQHF
>-|TRBJ1-1|14|TRBV2|-
TGTGCCAGCAGTGAATGGGGGGCAGTCACTGAAGCTTTCTTT
CASSEWGAVTEAFF
>-|TRBJ2-1|15|TRBV7-9|few
TGTGCCAGCAGCCCTCCCCGAGGGGCGGGCAATGAGCAGTTCTTC
CASSPPRGAGNEQFF
>-|TRBJ1-1|14|TRBV7-2|many
TGTGCCAGCAGCTTAGTCGTGGGGTTGACTGAAGCTTTCTTT
CASSLVVGLTEAFF
>-|TRBJ2-6|13|TRBV12-3/TRBV12-4|many
TGTGCCAGCAATAGGGCTGGGGCCAACGTCCTGACTTTC
CASNRAGANVLTF
>-|TRBJ2-1|12|TRBV6-1|-
TGTGCCAGCATGACCGGGAGCAATGAGCAGTTCTTC
CASMTGSNEQFF
>TRBD2|TRBJ2-1|17|TRBV5-5|few
TGTGCCAGCGCACGGGGACTAGCGGGAGTATACTACAATGAGCAGTTCTTC
CASARGLAGVYYNEQFF
>TRBD2|TRBJ2-7|16|TRBV20-1|many
TGCAGTGCTAGAGAGGCTAGCGGGAGTAGTCTCTACGAGCAGTACTTC
CSAREASGSSLYEQYF
>TRBD2|TRBJ2-2|16|TRBV5-5|-
TGTGCCAGCAGCAGACCTAGCGGGAGGTCCACCGGGGAGCTGTTTTTT
CASSRPSGRSTGELFF
>-|TRBJ2-3|12|TRBV6-2/TRBV6-3|many
TGTGCCAGCAGCGACACCACAGATACGCAGTATTTT
CASSDTTDTQYF
>TRBD2|TRBJ2-1|16|TRBV28|few
TGTGCCAGCAGTCCAGGGGCGGGAGGTCCCTACAATGAGCAGTTCTTC
CASSPGAGGPYNEQFF
>TRBD1|TRBJ1-5|15|TRBV6-5|-
TGTACCAGCAGTTCAGGGGACAGGGTGGTACAGCCCCAGCATTTT
CTSSSGDRVVQPQHF
>TRBD1|TRBJ2-7|14|TRBV7-9|-
TGTGCCAGCGCTTATGCCGGGACAGCCAACGAGCAGTACTTC
CASAYAGTANEQYF
>-|TRBJ1-6|14|TRBV28|many
TGTGCCAGCAGTTTTCGGGGACCTGCAATACCCCTCCACTTT
CASSFRGPAIPLHF
>-|TRBJ2-3|15|TRBV6-2/TRBV6-3|many
TGTGCCAGCAGTTACGACGGGACTAGCACAGATACGCAGTATTTT
CASSYDGTSTDTQYF
>-|TRBJ2-3|15|TRBV2|many
TGTGCCAGCAGTGAAGTTCCTACTAGCACAGATACGCAGTATTTT
CASSEVPTSTDTQYF
>-|TRBJ2-2|14|TRBV6-4|many
TGTGCCAGCAGTGACTCGGACAACACCGGGGAGCTGTTTTTT
CASSDSDNTGELFF
>TRBD2|TRBJ2-7|12|TRBV20-1|many
TGCAGTGCTGAACGGACTAGTAACGAGCAGTACTTC
CSAERTSNEQYF
>-|TRBJ2-1|16|TRBV2|-
TGTGCCAGCAGTGAAGCAGCGGTCCGGCGTTACAATGAGCAGTTCTTC
CASSEAAVRRYNEQFF
>-|TRBJ2-1|15|TRBV7-2|many
TGTGCCAGCAGCGGGGACACCCTGGGGTTCTATGAGCAGTTCTTC
CASSGDTLGFYEQFF
>TRBD2|TRBJ2-3|15|TRBV5-4|-
TGTGCCAGCAGCTTGGTTCCTAGCGGGAGAAATACGCAGTATTTT
CASSLVPSGRNTQYF
>-|TRBJ2-1|13|TRBV2|-
TGTGCCAGCACCCTCATGGGGCAAATACAGAGGTTCTTC
CASTLMGQIQRFF
>-|TRBJ2-5|16|TRBV18|many
TGTGCCAGCTCATCGGTGATACCCCGGGTCGGAGAGACCCAGTACTTC
CASSSVIPRVGETQYF
>TRBD2|TRBJ2-7|18|TRBV11-3|many
TGTGCCAGCAGTCGGTTGACTGTTTTGGCGGGAGAGTTTAGGGAGCAGTACTTC
CASSRLTVLAGEFREQYF
>TRBD1|TRBJ1-2|14|TRBV20-1|many
TGCAGTGCTAGGCAGGACAGGGGGACCTATGGCTACACCTTC
CSARQDRGTYGYTF
>-|TRBJ2-6|13|TRBV19|once
TGTGCCAGTAGTCTCGGGAGTTACAACGTCCTGACTTTC
CASSLGSYNVLTF
>-|TRBJ2-7|16|TRBV11-2|many
TGTGCCAGCAGCTTAGTTGGCGGGATCGTGAAATACGAGCAGTACTTC
CASSLVGGIVKYEQYF
>TRBD2|TRBJ2-7|15|TRBV19|many
TGTGCCAGTAGTATCGGAGCGGGAAACTCCTACGAGCAGTACTTC
CASSIGAGNSYEQYF
>TRBD1|TRBJ2-5|14|TRBV5-1|few
TGCGCCAGCAGCTTTGACAGGGGGGGAGAGACCCAGCACTTC
CASSFDRGGETQHF
>-|TRBJ1-3|14|TRBV18|-
TGTGCCAGCTCACTGACCCCCTCTGGAAACACCATATATTTT
CASSLTPSGNTIYF
>-|TRBJ1-2|15|TRBV27|-
TGTGCCAGCAGTTTCGGGCCCACGGCTAACCATGGCTACACCTTC
CASSFGPTANHGYTF
>TRBD2|TRBJ2-3|15|TRBV6-2/TRBV6-3|once
TGTGCCAGCAGTACCTTAGCGGGAGGGCCAGATACGCAGTATTTT
CASSTLAGGPDTQYF
>-|TRBJ2-3|14|TRBV28|many
TGTGCCAGCAGTCGCGGGCAGGGCAGAGATACGCAGTATTTT
CASSRGQGRDTQYF
>-|TRBJ1-2|11|TRBV29-1|few
TGCAGCGTTCTTGGTGGGGGGCACTACACCTTC
CSVLGGGHYTF
>-|TRBJ1-3|15|TRBV18|few
TGTGCCAGCTCACCACCGTCAGACTCTGGAAACACCATATATTTT
CASSPPSDSGNTIYF
>-|TRBJ2-3|16|TRBV28|few
TGTGCCAGCAGTTTAGTTGGGGATGCGGGCACAGATACGCAGTATTTT
CASSLVGDAGTDTQYF
>-|TRBJ2-5|15|TRBV6-2/TRBV6-3|many
TGTGCCAGCAGTTACTCGACTAATCACCAAGAGACCCAGTACTTC
CASSYSTNHQETQYF